This T cell receptor (beta chain) was captured in a study of shared clonotypes between healthy human individuals. CDR3 length: 17 amino acids. V was clipped by 6 bases and J by 2 bases, with 19 bases between them. CDR1 LNHDA and CDR2 SQIVND come from the germline V gene (reference sequence). The assay was immunoSEQ multiplex PCR, and TCRdb's table has in-frame clones only and misses some. The sample records about 500,000 clones, around 77% being singletons. The source material was PBMCs. This chain links TRBV19 with TRBJ1-4; D is possibly TRBD1 (6 bases). The clonotype comes from a woman aged 40-49 years in good health. Some clones in this sample may be carry-over from other donors' samples. CDR3 DNA sequence: TGTGCCAGTAGCGGACAGAGTTCAGGATTGACTAATGAAAAACTGTTTTTT. This translates into CASSGQSSGLTNEKLFF.